This entry describes one T cell receptor (beta chain). No antigen is known for it. Sample treatment: some 19 received Ad26.COV2.S at low or high dose, single or two shots; 5 received placebo; per-sample allocation not given. Day 63 following the first vaccine or placebo injection was when the samples were taken. Sequencing was performed with immunoSEQ multiplex PCR; in TCRdb, only in-frame clones are kept and a portion is missing. The table lists 250,000 or so clones, 87% of them singletons. This entry is derived from a study of Ad26.COV2.S vaccination and SARS-CoV-2 variants. Germline trimming cut 3 bases from V and 8 bases from J; bases unmatched to any gene: 15. Germline V gene sequence: CDR1 LGHNA, CDR2 YSLEER. This CDR3 comprises 18 residues. Findings and caveats of the study: In TCR breadth and depth analyses, total T cell responses may have been underestimated.

The sequence derives from a person aged 18-65 years who received the Ad26.COV2.S COVID-19 vaccine or a placebo. V and J are TRBV4-3 and TRBJ2-1; 11 bases align to TRBD2. Sequenced material: peripheral blood, taken in a trial of Ad26.COV2.S vaccine versus placebo. CDR3 sequence: CASSHDSRLAGPYHEQFF. In DNA, the CDR3 is TGCGCCAGCAGCCATGATTCCCGACTAGCGGGACCTTACCATGAGCAGTTCTTC.